This T cell receptor beta chain was found in a study of shared clonotypes between healthy human individuals. The test was conducted at deep level. Measured with immunoSEQ multiplex PCR; TCRdb has only the in-frame clones, and not every one. The sample records fewer than 2.5 million clones, 80% to 95% being singletons. Germline CDR1 reads LNHNV; CDR2 reads YYDKDF (reference sequence). V lost 1 base to trimming and J lost 1 base; unmatched junction nucleotides: 22. This CDR3 has 24 amino acids. The chain joins TRBV15 to TRBJ2-4, with 13 nucleotides matching TRBD2. Sequenced material: naive CD4+ T cells from PBMCs. Subset here: CD45RA+ positively selected. This TCR came from a man aged 18 to 30 in good health. Some clones in this sample may be carry-over from other donors' samples. Here the CDR3 DNA reads TGTGCCACCAGCAGAGTCTTTAGGGGGCCCTCACTAGCGGGAGGGCCACGGGCCAAAAACATTCAGTACTTC. It yields the protein CATSRVFRGPSLAGGPRAKNIQYF.